This T cell receptor (beta chain) emerged from a study of post-analysis software for immune sequencing data. Study findings and constraints: Samples sharing a preparation batch grouped tightly together when assessed by F measure. TRBV5-6, TRBV5-1 and TRBV20-1 were among five TRBV segments more frequent in patients than controls.

This clonotype has just a few counts. Its antigen is undetermined. CDR3 length: 16 residues. V dropped 4 bases and J dropped 5 bases, with 21 bases sitting between them. Germline lookup yields CDR1 SNHLY and CDR2 FYNNEI. Prepared TCR beta cDNA libraries contained unique molecular identifiers. There were about 0.85 to 11 million T cells, and 510,000 or so cDNA molecules came from them. Each CDR3 protein is one row after TCRdb ran MiXCR on the PCR reads. The repertoire includes roughly 800,000 distinct CDR3 sequences, roughly 27% of them detected once, and around 0.6% sits in the top ten. This TCR derives from a girl aged 10 to 17 with multiple sclerosis. V is TRBV2 and J is TRBJ2-7; TRBD2 is a possible D gene (7 bases). The sequencing sample was made of blood. In DNA, the CDR3 is TGTGCCAGCAGTGGGGGGGAGGGGGGTCTCTTGGACGAGCAGTACTTC. It translates to CASSGGEGGLLDEQYF.